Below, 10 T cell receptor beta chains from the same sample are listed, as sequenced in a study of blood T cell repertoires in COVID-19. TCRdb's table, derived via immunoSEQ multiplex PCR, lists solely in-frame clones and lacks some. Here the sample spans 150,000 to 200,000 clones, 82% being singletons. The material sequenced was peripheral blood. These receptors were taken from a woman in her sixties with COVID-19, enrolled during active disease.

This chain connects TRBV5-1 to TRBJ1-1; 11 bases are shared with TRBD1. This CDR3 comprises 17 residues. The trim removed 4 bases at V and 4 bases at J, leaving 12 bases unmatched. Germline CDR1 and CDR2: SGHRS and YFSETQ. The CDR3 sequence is CASSINGQGAGGTEAFF. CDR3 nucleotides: TGCGCCAGCAGCATCAATGGACAGGGGGCCGGGGGCACTGAAGCTTTCTTT.

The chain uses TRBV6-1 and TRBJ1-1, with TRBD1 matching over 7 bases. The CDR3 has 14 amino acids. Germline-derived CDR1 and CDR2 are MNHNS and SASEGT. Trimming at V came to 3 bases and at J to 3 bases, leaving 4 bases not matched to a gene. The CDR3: CASSDPGTDTEAFF. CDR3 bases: TGTGCCAGCAGTGACCCCGGGACAGACACTGAAGCTTTCTTT.

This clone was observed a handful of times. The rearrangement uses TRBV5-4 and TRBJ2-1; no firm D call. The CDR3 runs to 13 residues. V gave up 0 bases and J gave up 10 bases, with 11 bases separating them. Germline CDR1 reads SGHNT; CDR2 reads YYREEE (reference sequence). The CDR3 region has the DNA TGTGCCAGCAGCTTGGCCGGAGCACACGAGCAGTTCTTC. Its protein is CASSLAGAHEQFF.

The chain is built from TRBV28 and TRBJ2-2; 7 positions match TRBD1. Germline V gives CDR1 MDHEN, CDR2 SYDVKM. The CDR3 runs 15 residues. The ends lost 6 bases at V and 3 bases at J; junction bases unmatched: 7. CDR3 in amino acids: CASRGNRGHTGELFF. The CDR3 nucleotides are TGTGCCAGCAGGGGAAACAGGGGACACACCGGGGAGCTGTTTTTT.

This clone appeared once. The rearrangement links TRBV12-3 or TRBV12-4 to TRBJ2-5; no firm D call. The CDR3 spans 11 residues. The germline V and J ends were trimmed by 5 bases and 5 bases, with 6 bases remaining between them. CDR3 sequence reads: CASSVRETQYF. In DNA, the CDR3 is TGTGCCAGCAGTGTTCGTGAGACCCAGTACTTC.

The CDR3 region is CSVDDRGGTDTQYF. Written as DNA, the CDR3 is TGCAGCGTTGACGACAGGGGAGGCACAGATACGCAGTATTTT. V usage is TRBV29-1 and J usage is TRBJ2-3; TRBD1 agrees at 8 bases. The CDR3 consists of 14 residues. The junction had 3 bases not matched to a gene; V was cut back by 3 bases and J by 1 base. Germline CDR1 and CDR2: SQVTM and ANQGSEA.

The DNA of the CDR3 is TGTGCCAGCAGTCCACAACAGGGGGCCGAGCAGTACTTC. Translation: CASSPQQGAEQYF. The chain joins TRBV28 to TRBJ2-7, with 9 bases matching TRBD1. This CDR3 comprises 13 residues. Germline CDR1 reads MDHEN; CDR2 reads SYDVKM. V lost 5 bases to trimming and J lost 6 bases; unmatched junction nucleotides: 5.

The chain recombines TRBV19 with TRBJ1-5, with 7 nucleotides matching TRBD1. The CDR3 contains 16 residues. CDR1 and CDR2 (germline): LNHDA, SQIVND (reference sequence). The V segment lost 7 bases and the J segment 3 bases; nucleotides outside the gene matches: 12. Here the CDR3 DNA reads TGTGCCAGTACCGCACAGGGAAGGGGGCTCAATCAGCCCCAGCATTTT. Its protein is CASTAQGRGLNQPQHF.

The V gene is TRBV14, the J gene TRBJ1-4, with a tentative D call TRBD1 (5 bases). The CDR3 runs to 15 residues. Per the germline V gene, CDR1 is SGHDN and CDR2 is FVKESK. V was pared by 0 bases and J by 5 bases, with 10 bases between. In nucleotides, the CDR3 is TGTGCCAGCAGCCAAGATCAGGGAAGGAATGAAAAACTGTTTTTT. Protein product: CASSQDQGRNEKLFF.

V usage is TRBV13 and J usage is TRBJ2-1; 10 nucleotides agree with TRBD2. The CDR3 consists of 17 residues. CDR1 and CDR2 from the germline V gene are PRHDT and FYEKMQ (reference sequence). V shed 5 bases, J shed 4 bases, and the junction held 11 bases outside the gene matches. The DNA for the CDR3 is TGTGCCAGCAGCCAGCCCCAAGCGGGAGGGCATTACAATGAGCAGTTCTTC. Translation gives CASSQPQAGGHYNEQFF.